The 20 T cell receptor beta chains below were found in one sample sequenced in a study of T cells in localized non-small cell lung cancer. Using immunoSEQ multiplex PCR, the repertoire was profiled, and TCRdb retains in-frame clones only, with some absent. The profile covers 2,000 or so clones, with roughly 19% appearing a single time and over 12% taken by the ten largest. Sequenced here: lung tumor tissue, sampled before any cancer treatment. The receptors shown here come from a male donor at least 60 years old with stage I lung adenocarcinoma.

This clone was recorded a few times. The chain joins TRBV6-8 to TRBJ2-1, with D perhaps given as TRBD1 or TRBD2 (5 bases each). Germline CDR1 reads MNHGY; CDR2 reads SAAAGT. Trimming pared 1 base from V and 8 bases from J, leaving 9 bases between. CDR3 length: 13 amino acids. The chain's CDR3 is CASSYLRGHEQFF. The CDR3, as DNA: TGTGCCAGCAGTTACTTGAGGGGCCATGAGCAGTTCTTC.

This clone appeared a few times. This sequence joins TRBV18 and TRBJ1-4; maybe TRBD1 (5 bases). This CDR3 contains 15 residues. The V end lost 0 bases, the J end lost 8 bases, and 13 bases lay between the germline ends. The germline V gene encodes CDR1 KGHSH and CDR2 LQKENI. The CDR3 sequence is CASSPPGEVGEKLFF. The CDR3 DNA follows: TGTGCCAGCTCACCACCGGGGGAAGTGGGGGAAAAACTGTTTTTT.

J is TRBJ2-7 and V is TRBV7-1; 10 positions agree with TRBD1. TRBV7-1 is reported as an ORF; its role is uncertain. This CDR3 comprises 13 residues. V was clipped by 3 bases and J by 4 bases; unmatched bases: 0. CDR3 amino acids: CASSSDRGYEQYF. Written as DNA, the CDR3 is TGTGCCAGCAGCTCGGACAGGGGGTACGAGCAGTACTTC.

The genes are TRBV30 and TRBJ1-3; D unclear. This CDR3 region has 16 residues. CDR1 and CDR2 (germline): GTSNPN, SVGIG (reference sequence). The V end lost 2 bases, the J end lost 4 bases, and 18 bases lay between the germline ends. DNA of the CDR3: TGTGCCTGGAGTCCCTTCCTCAGCGCCACAGGAAACACCATATATTTT. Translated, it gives CAWSPFLSATGNTIYF.

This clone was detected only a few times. The CDR3 is CASSVSGGGNIQYF. For the CDR3, the DNA is TGTGCCAGCAGCGTATCAGGAGGGGGAAACATTCAGTACTTC. The rearrangement uses TRBV9 and TRBJ2-4; perhaps D is TRBD1 or TRBD2 (6 bases each). CDR1 and CDR2 from the germline V gene are SGDLS and YYNGEE. The CDR3 contains 14 residues. V was trimmed by 1 base and J by 6 bases, leaving 11 bases between them.

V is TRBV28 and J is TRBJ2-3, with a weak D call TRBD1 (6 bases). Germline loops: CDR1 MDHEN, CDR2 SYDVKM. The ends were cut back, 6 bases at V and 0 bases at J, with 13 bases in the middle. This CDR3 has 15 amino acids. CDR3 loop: CASSQLQGSTDTQYF. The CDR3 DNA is TGTGCCAGCAGCCAATTACAGGGAAGCACAGATACGCAGTATTTT.

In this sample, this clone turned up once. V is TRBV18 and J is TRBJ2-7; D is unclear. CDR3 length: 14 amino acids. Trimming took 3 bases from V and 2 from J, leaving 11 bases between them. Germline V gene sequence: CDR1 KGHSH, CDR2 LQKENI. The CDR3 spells CASSPGASTYEQYF. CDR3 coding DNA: TGTGCCAGCTCACCGGGTGCAAGTACCTACGAGCAGTACTTC.

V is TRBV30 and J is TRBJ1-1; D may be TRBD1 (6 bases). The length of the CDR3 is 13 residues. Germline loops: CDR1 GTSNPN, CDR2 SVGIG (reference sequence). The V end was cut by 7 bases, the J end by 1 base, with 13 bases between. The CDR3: CASSGTPNTEAFF. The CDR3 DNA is TGTGCCTCTTCCGGGACACCGAACACTGAAGCTTTCTTT.

The CDR3 loop is CASSLAGGRDYGYTF. DNA of the CDR3: TGCGCCAGCAGCTTGGCCGGGGGGCGAGACTATGGCTACACCTTC. V is TRBV5-1 and J is TRBJ1-2, with D perhaps TRBD1 (6 bases). Trimming took off 0 bases at V and 3 bases at J, with 12 bases between the two ends. This CDR3 spans 15 amino acids. Germline V gives CDR1 SGHRS, CDR2 YFSETQ.

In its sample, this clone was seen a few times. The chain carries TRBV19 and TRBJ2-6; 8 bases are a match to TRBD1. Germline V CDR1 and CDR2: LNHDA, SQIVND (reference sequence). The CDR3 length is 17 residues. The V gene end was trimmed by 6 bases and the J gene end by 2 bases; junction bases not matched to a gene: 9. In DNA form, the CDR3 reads TGTGCCAGTAGAACGGGGACAGGAGATCCTGGGGCCAACGTCCTGACTTTC. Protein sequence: CASRTGTGDPGANVLTF.

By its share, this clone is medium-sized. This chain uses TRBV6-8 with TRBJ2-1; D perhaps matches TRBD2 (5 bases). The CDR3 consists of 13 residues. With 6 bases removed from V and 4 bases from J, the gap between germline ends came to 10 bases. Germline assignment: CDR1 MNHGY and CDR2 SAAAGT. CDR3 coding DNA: TGTGCCAGCAGCCCCCGCGGGTACAATGAGCAGTTCTTC. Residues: CASSPRGYNEQFF.

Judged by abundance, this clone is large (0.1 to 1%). The CDR3: CASSPGPQAGEQFF. The CDR3 DNA is TGTGCCAGCAGCCCGGGACCCCAAGCGGGTGAGCAGTTCTTC. This chain joins TRBV6-8 and TRBJ2-1; TRBD2 is a possible D gene (6 bases). This CDR3 spans 14 amino acids. The ends were cut back, 6 bases at V and 9 bases at J, with 18 bases in the middle. Germline-derived CDR1 and CDR2 are MNHGY and SAAAGT.

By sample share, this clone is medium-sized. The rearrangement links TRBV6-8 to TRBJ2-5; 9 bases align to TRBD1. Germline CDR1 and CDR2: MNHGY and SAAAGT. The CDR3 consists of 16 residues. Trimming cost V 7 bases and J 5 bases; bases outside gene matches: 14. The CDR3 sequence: CASKLLPGQGRETQYF. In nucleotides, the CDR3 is TGTGCCAGCAAGCTTCTTCCGGGACAGGGTAGGGAGACCCAGTACTTC.

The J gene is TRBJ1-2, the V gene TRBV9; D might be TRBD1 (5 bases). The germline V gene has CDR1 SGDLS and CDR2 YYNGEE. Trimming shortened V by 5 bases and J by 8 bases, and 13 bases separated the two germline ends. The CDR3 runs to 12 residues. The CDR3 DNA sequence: TGTGCCAGCAGTTCCAGGGTCTACGGCTACACCTTC. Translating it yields CASSSRVYGYTF.

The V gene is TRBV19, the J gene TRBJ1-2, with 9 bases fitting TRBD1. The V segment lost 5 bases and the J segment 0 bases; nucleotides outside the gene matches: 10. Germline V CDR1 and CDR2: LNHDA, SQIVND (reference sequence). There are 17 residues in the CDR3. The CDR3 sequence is CASSGNPGQGPNYGYTF. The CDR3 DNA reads TGTGCCAGTAGTGGGAATCCGGGACAGGGCCCTAACTATGGCTACACCTTC.

This chain's CDR3 is CASSEVLYEQYF. The CDR3 nucleotides read TGTGCCAGCAGTGAAGTCCTCTACGAGCAGTACTTC. V gene TRBV6-1 combines with J gene TRBJ2-7; D remains unclear. CDR1 and CDR2 (germline): MNHNS, SASEGT. Trimming stripped 1 base from V and 3 bases from J, with 4 bases between. CDR3 size: 12 residues.

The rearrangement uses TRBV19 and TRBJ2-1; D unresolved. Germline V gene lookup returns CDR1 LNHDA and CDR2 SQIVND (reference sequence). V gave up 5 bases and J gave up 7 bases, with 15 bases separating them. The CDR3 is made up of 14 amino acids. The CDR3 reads CASSPRTVTNEQFF. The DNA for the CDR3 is TGTGCCAGTAGTCCGCGGACGGTGACGAATGAGCAGTTCTTC.

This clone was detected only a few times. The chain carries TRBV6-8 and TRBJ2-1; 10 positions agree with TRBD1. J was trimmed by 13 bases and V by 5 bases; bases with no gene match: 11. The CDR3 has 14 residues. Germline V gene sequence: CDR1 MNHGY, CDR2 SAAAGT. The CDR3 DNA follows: TGTGCCAGCAGTACTACTTCGACAGGGGGCGAACAGTTCTTC. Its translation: CASSTTSTGGEQFF.

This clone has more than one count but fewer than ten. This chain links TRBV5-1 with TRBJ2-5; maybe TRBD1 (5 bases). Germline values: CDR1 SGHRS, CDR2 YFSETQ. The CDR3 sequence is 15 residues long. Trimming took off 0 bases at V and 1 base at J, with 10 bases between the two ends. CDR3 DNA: TGCGCCAGCAGCTTGGTGGGAACAGGCCAAGAGACCCAGTACTTC. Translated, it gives CASSLVGTGQETQYF.

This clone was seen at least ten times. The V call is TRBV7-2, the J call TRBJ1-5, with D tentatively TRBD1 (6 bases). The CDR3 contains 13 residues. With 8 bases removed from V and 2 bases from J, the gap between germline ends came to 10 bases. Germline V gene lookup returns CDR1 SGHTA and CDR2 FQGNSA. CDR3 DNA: TGTGCCAGCGGGAACAGGGGCAATCAGCCCCAGCATTTT. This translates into CASGNRGNQPQHF.